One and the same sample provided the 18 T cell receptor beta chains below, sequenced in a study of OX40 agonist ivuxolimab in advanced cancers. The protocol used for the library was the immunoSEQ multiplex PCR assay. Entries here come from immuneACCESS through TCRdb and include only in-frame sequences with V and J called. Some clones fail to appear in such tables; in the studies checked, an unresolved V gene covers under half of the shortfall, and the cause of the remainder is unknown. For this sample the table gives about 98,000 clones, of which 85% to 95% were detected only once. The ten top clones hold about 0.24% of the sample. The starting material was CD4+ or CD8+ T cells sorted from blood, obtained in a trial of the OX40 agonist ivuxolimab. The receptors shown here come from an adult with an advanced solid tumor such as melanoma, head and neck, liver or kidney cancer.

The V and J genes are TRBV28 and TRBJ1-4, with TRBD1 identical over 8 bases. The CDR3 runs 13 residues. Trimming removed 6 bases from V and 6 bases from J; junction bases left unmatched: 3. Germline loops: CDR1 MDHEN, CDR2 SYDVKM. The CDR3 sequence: CASRPGQDEKLFF. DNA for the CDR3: TGTGCCAGCAGGCCGGGACAGGATGAAAAACTGTTTTTT. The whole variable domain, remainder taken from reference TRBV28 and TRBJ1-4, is DVKVTQSSRYLVKRTGEKVFLECVQDMDHENMFWYRQDPGLGLRLIYFSYDVKMKEKGDIPEGYSVSREKKERFSLILESASTNQTSMYLCASRPGQDEKLFFGSGTQLSVL.

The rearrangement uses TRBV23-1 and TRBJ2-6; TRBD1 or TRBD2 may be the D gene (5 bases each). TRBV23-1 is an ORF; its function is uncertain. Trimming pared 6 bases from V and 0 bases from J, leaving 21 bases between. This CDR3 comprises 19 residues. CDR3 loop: CASSPVEWDGRSGANVLTF. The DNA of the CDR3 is TGCGCCAGCAGCCCCGTAGAATGGGACGGACGCTCTGGGGCCAACGTCCTGACTTTC.

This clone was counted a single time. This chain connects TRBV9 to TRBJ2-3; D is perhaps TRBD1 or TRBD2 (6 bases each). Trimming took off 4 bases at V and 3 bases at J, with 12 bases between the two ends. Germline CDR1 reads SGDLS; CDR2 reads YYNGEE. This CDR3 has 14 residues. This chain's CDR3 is CASSIRGLTDTQYF. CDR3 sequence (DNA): TGTGCCAGCAGCATACGGGGGCTGACAGATACGCAGTATTTT.

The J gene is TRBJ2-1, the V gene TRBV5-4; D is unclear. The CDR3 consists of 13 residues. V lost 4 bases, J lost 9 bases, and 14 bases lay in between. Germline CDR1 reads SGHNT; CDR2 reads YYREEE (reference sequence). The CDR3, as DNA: TGTGCCAGCAGCCCCCCAGCGCTCGGTGAGCAGTTCTTC. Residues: CASSPPALGEQFF.

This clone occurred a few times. The CDR3 DNA reads TGTGCCAGCAGCTTATTTGGAGGGGTTGGCTACACCTTC. It translates to CASSLFGGVGYTF. The chain couples TRBV7-8 to TRBJ1-2; perhaps TRBD1 as D (5 bases). The CDR3 contains 13 residues. Per the germline V gene, CDR1 is SGHVS and CDR2 is FQNEAQ. V was pared by 2 bases and J by 7 bases, with 11 bases between. The full variable domain, in which reference TRBV7-8 and TRBJ1-2 provide the parts outside the CDR3, is GAGVSQSPRYKVAKRGQDVALRCDPISGHVSLFWYQQALGQGPEFLTYFQNEAQLDKSGLPSDRFFAERPEGSVSTLKIQRTQQEDSAVYLCASSLFGGVGYTFGSGTRLTVV.

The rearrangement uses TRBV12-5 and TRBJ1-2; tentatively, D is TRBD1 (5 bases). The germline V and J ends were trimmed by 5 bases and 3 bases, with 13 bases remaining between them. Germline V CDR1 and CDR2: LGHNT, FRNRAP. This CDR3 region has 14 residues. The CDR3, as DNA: TGTGCTAGTGGTCCCGGGGCTTCCTACTATGGCTACACCTTC. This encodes CASGPGASYYGYTF.

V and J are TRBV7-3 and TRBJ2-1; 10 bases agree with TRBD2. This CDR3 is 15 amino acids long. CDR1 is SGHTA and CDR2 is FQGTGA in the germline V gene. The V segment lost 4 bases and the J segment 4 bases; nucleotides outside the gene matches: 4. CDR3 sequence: CASSSGLAAYNEQFF. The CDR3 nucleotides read TGTGCCAGCAGCTCCGGACTAGCGGCATACAATGAGCAGTTCTTC.

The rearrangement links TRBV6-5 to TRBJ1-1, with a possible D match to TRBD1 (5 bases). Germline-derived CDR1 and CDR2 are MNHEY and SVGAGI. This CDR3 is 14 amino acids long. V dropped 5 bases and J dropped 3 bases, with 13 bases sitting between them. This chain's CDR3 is CASSPGPSDTEAFF. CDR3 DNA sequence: TGTGCCAGCAGTCCGGGACCCAGCGACACTGAAGCTTTCTTT.

CDR3 in DNA: TGTGCCGGGACCACAGGCGCGGCTGCAACTAATGAAAAACTGTTTTTT. Protein: CAGTTGAAATNEKLFF. V usage is TRBV30 and J usage is TRBJ1-4, with a possible D match to TRBD1 (5 bases). Germline V gene sequence: CDR1 GTSNPN, CDR2 SVGIG (reference sequence). This CDR3 contains 16 residues. V shed 8 bases and J shed 0 bases, with 19 bases lying between them.

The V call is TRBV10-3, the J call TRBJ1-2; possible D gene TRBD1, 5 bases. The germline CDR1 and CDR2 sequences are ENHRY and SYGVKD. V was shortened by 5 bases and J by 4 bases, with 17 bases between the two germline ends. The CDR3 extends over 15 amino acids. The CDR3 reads CAISPNGDPGYGYTF. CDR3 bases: TGTGCCATCAGTCCTAATGGGGACCCCGGCTATGGCTACACCTTC.

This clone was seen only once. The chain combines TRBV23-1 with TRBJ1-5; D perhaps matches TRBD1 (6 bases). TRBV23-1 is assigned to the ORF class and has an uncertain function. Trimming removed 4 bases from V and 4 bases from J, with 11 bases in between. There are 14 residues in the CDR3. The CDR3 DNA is TGCGCCAGCAGTCCTCTCCAGGGGAATCAGCCCCAGCATTTT. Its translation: CASSPLQGNQPQHF.

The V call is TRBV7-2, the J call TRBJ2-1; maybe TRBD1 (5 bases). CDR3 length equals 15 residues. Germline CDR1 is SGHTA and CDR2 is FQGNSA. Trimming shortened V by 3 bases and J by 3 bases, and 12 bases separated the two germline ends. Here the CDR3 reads CASSLSTAHYNEQFF. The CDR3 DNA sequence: TGTGCCAGCAGCTTGTCGACAGCCCACTACAATGAGCAGTTCTTC. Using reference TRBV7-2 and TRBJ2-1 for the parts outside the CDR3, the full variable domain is GAGVSQSPSNKVTEKGKDVELRCDPISGHTALYWYRQSLGQGLEFLIYFQGNSAPDKSGLPSDRFSAERTGGSVSTLTIQRTQQEDSAVYLCASSLSTAHYNEQFFGPGTRLTVL.

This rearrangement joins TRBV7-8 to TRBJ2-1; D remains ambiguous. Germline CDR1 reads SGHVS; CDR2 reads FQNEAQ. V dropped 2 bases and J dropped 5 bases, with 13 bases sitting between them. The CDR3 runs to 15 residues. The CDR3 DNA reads TGTGCCAGCAGCTTACTAGTGATTAACGACAATGAGCAGTTCTTC. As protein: CASSLLVINDNEQFF.

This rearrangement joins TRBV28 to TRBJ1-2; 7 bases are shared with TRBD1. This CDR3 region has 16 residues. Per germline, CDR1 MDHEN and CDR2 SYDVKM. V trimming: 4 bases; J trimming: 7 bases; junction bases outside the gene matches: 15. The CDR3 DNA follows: TGTGCCAGCAGTTCCTTAGGGACAGCGGGAATAGGTGGCTACACCTTC. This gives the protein CASSSLGTAGIGGYTF.

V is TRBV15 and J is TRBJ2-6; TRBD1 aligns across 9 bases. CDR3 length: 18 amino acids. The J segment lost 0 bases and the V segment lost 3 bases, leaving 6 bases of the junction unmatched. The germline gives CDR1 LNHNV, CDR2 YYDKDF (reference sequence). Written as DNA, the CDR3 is TGTGCCACCAGCAGGCGGACAGGGGCCAGCTCTGGGGCCAACGTCCTGACTTTC. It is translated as CATSRRTGASSGANVLTF.

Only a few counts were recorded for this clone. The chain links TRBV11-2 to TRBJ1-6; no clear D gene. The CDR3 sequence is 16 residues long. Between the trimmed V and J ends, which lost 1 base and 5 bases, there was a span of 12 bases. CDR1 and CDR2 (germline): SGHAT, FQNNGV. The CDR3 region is CASSLGLRLHNSPLHF. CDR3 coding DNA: TGTGCCAGCAGCTTAGGTCTCAGGCTACATAATTCACCCCTCCACTTT.

The chain's CDR3 is CASSQEIRSGGNTDTQYF. CDR3 sequence (DNA): TGCGCCAGCAGCCAAGAGATCCGTAGCGGGGGGAACACAGATACGCAGTATTTT. The chain has TRBV4-3 and TRBJ2-3; 10 positions match TRBD2. V was clipped by 0 bases and J by 2 bases; unmatched bases: 8. From germline, CDR1 is LGHNA and CDR2 YSLEER. The CDR3 extends over 18 amino acids.

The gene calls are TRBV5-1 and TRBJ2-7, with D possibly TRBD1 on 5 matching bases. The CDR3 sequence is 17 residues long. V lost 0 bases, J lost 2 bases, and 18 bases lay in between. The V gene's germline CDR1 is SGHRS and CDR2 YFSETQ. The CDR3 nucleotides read TGCGCCAGCAGCTTGGTAAGCGTTGGGGCACCCCCCTACGAGCAGTACTTC. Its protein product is CASSLVSVGAPPYEQYF. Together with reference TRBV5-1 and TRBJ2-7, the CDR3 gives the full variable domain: KAGVTQTPRYLIKTRGQQVTLSCSPISGHRSVSWYQQTPGQGLQFLFEYFSETQRNKGNFPGRFSGRQFSNSRSEMNVSTLELGDSALYLCASSLVSVGAPPYEQYFGPGTRLTVT.